This is a list of T cell receptor beta chains from one sample in a study of blood T cell repertoires in COVID-19. Profiling relied on immunoSEQ multiplex PCR, and the TCRdb table lists in-frame clones only, not all of them. The profile covers fewer than 200,000 clones, with approximately 86% appearing a single time and 2% to 3% taken by the ten largest. Material for sequencing was peripheral blood. These receptor sequences come from a woman of 80 years or more with COVID-19, enrolled during active disease. CDR3s include the opening cysteine and the closing phenylalanine or tryptophan. The D gene is left open where the match is weak. Expanded clones get a size class; other rows say once, few or many, or leave the size out.

J | D | V | size | CDR3 | DNA
TRBJ1-6 | TRBD1 | TRBV11-2 | . | CASAGTGFNSPLHF | TGTGCCAGCGCCGGGACAGGGTTCAATTCACCCCTCCACTTT
TRBJ2-2 | . | TRBV28 | . | CASSYRQNTGELFF | TGTGCCAGCAGTTACCGACAGAACACCGGGGAGCTGTTTTTT
TRBJ2-7 | . | TRBV28 | . | CASSLPTGFYEQYF | TGTGCCAGCAGTTTACCCACAGGGTTCTACGAGCAGTACTTC
TRBJ1-2 | TRBD1 | TRBV10-3 | . | CAISESLTGDGYTF | TGTGCCATCAGTGAGTCTTTGACAGGGGATGGCTACACCTTC
TRBJ1-1 | TRBD1 | TRBV18 | . | CASSPSGQGGTEAFF | TGTGCCAGCTCACCAAGTGGACAGGGGGGGACTGAAGCTTTCTTT
TRBJ1-3 | . | TRBV19 | . | CASTGGNTIYF | TGTGCCAGTACGGGTGGAAACACCATATATTTT
TRBJ1-6 | TRBD1 | TRBV27 | . | CASSFIGQGNSPLHF | TGTGCCAGCAGTTTTATCGGACAGGGTAATTCACCCCTCCACTTT
TRBJ2-3 | . | TRBV27 | few | CASSQIQGSRDTQYF | TGTGCCAGCAGTCAAATACAGGGATCTCGGGATACGCAGTATTTT
TRBJ2-1 | TRBD2 | TRBV3-1/TRBV3-2 | . | CASSYPPGGRNEQFF | TGTGCCAGCAGCTACCCCCCGGGGGGTCGCAATGAGCAGTTCTTC
TRBJ2-1 | . | TRBV7-9 | . | CASSLESVYNEQFF | TGTGCCAGCAGCTTAGAATCGGTCTACAATGAGCAGTTCTTC
TRBJ1-2 | TRBD1 | TRBV28 | . | CASSSAAGGIGYGYTF | TGTGCCAGCAGTTCCGCGGCAGGGGGCATTGGCTATGGCTACACCTTC
TRBJ1-1 | . | TRBV7-3 | . | CASSPTGVSGSTEAFF | TGTGCCAGCAGCCCGACCGGGGTATCGGGGAGCACTGAAGCTTTCTTT
TRBJ2-1 | . | TRBV4-2 | . | CASSQVGGSLYNEQFF | TGTGCCAGCAGCCAAGTTGGGGGGAGCCTCTACAATGAGCAGTTCTTC
TRBJ2-5 | TRBD2 | TRBV5-4 | . | CASSPRAGGLDETQYF | TGTGCCAGCAGCCCAAGAGCGGGAGGACTTGATGAGACCCAGTACTTC
TRBJ2-7 | TRBD1 | TRBV5-1 | . | CASSLSSGTAYEQYF | TGCGCCAGCAGCTTGTCCTCCGGGACAGCCTACGAGCAGTACTTC